This T cell receptor (beta chain) emerged from a study of blood T cell repertoires in COVID-19. About the research overall: Spain, Italy and the United States supplied samples that represented acute and convalescent COVID-19. The cDNA or gDNA used as material had been derived from T cells, B-cell-depleted T cells, or PBMCs.

Germline CDR1 reads LGHDT; CDR2 reads YNNKEL (reference sequence). Germline trimming cut 5 bases from V and 4 bases from J; bases unmatched to any gene: 4. The CDR3 loop spans 13 amino acids. Sequenced by immunoSEQ multiplex PCR; TCRdb stores in-frame clones only, minus some. The sample holds roughly 160,000 clones, approximately 85% seen once. V gene TRBV3-1 (or the pseudogene TRBV3-2) combines with J gene TRBJ1-2; 7 nucleotides align to TRBD1. The sequence was collected from an elderly man with COVID-19, enrolled during active disease. The specimen sequenced was peripheral blood. Here the CDR3 reads CASSARDSYGYTF. The DNA of the CDR3 is TGTGCCAGCAGCGCTCGGGACAGCTATGGCTACACCTTC.